The T cell receptor beta chain under discussion was sequenced for a study of blood T cell repertoires in COVID-19. Sequenced by immunoSEQ multiplex PCR; TCRdb stores in-frame clones only, minus some. Of about 80,000 clones in the sample, around four fifths are singletons; the top ten hold less than 40%. This CDR3 region has 14 residues. V was pared by 4 bases and J by 8 bases, with 6 bases of the junction left unmatched. Germline lookup yields CDR1 LGHNA and CDR2 YNFKEQ. The chain couples TRBV4-2 to TRBJ1-2; 11 bases are shared with TRBD1. Sequenced material: peripheral blood. The TCR originated in a man older than 75 with active or convalescent COVID-19. CDR3 residues: CASSPAGQGGGYTF. In nucleotides, the CDR3 is TGTGCCAGCAGCCCGGCGGGACAGGGGGGCGGCTACACCTTC.